This T cell receptor beta chain was observed in a study of OX40 agonist ivuxolimab in advanced cancers. Study information: Ivuxolimab was administered intravenously to patients at 0.01 to 10 mg/kg every 2 weeks. Regarding the study as a whole: Both CD4+ and CD8+ T cell populations in blood had undergone clonal expansion by week 6 at 0.1 to 3.0 mg/kg.

Repertoires were generated with immunoSEQ multiplex PCR, while TCRdb's copy carries only in-frame clones and drops some. The sample holds about 62,000 clones, more than 85% seen once. The study sampled blood at baseline, cycle 4 day 1, and cycle 7 day 1. CDR3 length equals 14 residues. Germline V gives CDR1 SGHRS, CDR2 YFSETQ. V lost 0 bases and J 3 bases, leaving 8 bases between the germline ends. Concerning this clone: Its specificity is not known.

This receptor was identified in an adult with an advanced solid tumor such as melanoma, head and neck, liver or kidney cancer. The chain links TRBV5-1 to TRBJ2-3, with D perhaps assigned TRBD1 or TRBD2 (5 bases each). This sample comprised CD4+ or CD8+ T cells sorted from blood, obtained in a trial of the OX40 agonist ivuxolimab. The CDR3 DNA follows: TGCGCCAGCAGCTTGGAGGGACCGACAGATACGCAGTATTTT. Protein product: CASSLEGPTDTQYF.